The rows below give T cell receptor beta chains drawn from one sample of a study of vaccination effects on CD4 cells after COVID-19. TCRdb's copy holds only in-frame clones and misses some; the assay was immunoSEQ multiplex PCR. The data contain under 50,000 clones, 50% to 70% of them singletons. Their antigens are not known. The sample in question was CD4+ T cells from PBMCs cultured without peptide, obtained before COVID-19 vaccination. These receptor sequences come from a human donor who received a COVID-19 vaccine. Both conserved end residues are part of each CDR3. D genes are given only for firm matches. Clone size is not always given. Where it is, it says once, few, many or a class for expanded clones.

clone_size	v_call	d_call	j_call	cdr3_aa	cdr3_nt
-	TRBV2	TRBD2	TRBJ2-5	CASSEAPSGLKTQYF	TGTGCCAGCAGTGAAGCTCCTAGCGGGTTGAAGACCCAGTACTTC
few	TRBV11-3	TRBD1	TRBJ2-7	CASSLGTGGEQYF	TGTGCCAGCAGCCTCGGGACAGGGGGCGAGCAGTACTTC
-	TRBV5-1	TRBD2	TRBJ2-3	CASSLEGAGTDTQYF	TGCGCCAGCAGCTTGGAGGGAGCGGGGACAGATACGCAGTATTTT
-	TRBV5-6	-	TRBJ1-1	CASSLRGRYTEAFF	TGTGCCAGCAGCTTGAGAGGACGTTATACTGAAGCTTTCTTT
few	TRBV6-4	-	TRBJ2-1	CASRTSHWNNEQFF	TGTGCCAGCAGAACGTCACACTGGAACAATGAGCAGTTCTTC
-	TRBV6-5	-	TRBJ1-5	CACGPGQPQHF	TGTGCCTGCGGGCCGGGGCAGCCCCAGCATTTT
-	TRBV3-1/TRBV3-2	-	TRBJ2-5	CASSQDGQTQYF	TGTGCCAGCAGCCAAGATGGACAGACCCAGTACTTC
-	TRBV2	TRBD1	TRBJ2-7	CASLPGTGTYEQYF	TGTGCCAGCCTCCCAGGGACAGGGACCTACGAGCAGTACTTC
-	TRBV20-1	-	TRBJ1-2	CSASLGYTF	TGCAGTGCTAGTCTCGGCTACACCTTC
-	TRBV9	TRBD2	TRBJ2-2	CASSVTSGTNTGELFF	TGTGCCAGCAGCGTGACTAGCGGGACAAACACCGGGGAGCTGTTTTTT
-	TRBV20-1	-	TRBJ2-5	CSARWGETQYF	TGCAGTGCTAGATGGGGGGAGACCCAGTACTTC
-	TRBV5-4	TRBD1	TRBJ2-5	CASSRDRAGETQYF	TGTGCCAGCAGCAGAGACAGGGCCGGGGAGACCCAGTACTTC
-	TRBV12-5	TRBD2	TRBJ2-1	CASGLVFAGGGGYNEQFF	TGTGCTAGTGGTTTGGTCTTCGCCGGCGGGGGGGGTTACAATGAGCAGTTCTTC
few	TRBV4-1	-	TRBJ1-2	CASSQERQALGYGYTF	TGCGCCAGCAGCCAAGAGAGGCAGGCCTTGGGCTATGGCTACACCTTC
-	TRBV5-4	TRBD1	TRBJ1-2	CASSLRTGGAYGYTF	TGTGCCAGCAGCCTTCGGACAGGGGGTGCCTATGGCTACACCTTC
-	TRBV7-2	TRBD1	TRBJ1-4	CASSPATGNEKLFF	TGTGCCAGCAGCCCCGCGACAGGGAATGAAAAACTGTTTTTT
-	TRBV18	-	TRBJ1-2	CASSSARGVYYGYTF	TGTGCCAGCTCATCAGCCCGGGGCGTCTACTATGGCTACACCTTC
-	TRBV9	-	TRBJ1-6	CASSPSPTRYSPLHF	TGTGCCAGCAGCCCCAGCCCGACACGCTATTCACCCCTCCACTTT
few	TRBV7-2	-	TRBJ1-6	CASSSYPNSPLHF	TGTGCCAGCAGCTCGTACCCTAATTCACCCCTCCACTTT
-	TRBV5-1	-	TRBJ1-2	CASSYLQGGGYTF	TGCGCCAGCAGCTACCTACAGGGTGGGGGCTACACCTTC
once	TRBV5-1	TRBD2	TRBJ2-7	CASSLVAGGRDYEQYF	TGCGCCAGCAGCTTAGTAGCGGGAGGGCGAGACTACGAGCAGTACTTC
-	TRBV2	TRBD1	TRBJ1-5	CASSEETGFNQPQHF	TGTGCCAGCAGTGAAGAGACAGGGTTCAATCAGCCCCAGCATTTT
-	TRBV2	-	TRBJ1-1	CASSLRGSTEAFF	TGTGCCAGCAGTCTACGGGGATCAACTGAAGCTTTCTTT
-	TRBV7-8	-	TRBJ1-1	CASSLLPGNTEAFF	TGTGCCAGCAGCTTACTACCAGGGAACACTGAAGCTTTCTTT
-	TRBV5-1	-	TRBJ2-5	CASSLFGKQETQYF	TGCGCCAGCAGCTTGTTCGGCAAACAAGAGACCCAGTACTTC
-	TRBV7-2	TRBD2	TRBJ2-3	CASSFGTSTNTQYF	TGTGCCAGCAGCTTTGGGACTAGCACGAATACGCAGTATTTT
-	TRBV6-2/TRBV6-3	-	TRBJ1-1	CASNPRPGSPGAEAFF	TGTGCCAGCAACCCACGGCCAGGGTCCCCTGGCGCTGAAGCTTTCTTT
few	TRBV5-6	-	TRBJ1-1	CASSSAGADTFF	TGTGCCAGCAGCTCGGCGGGGGCAGATACTTTCTTT
once	TRBV14	-	TRBJ2-5	CASSQAGARETQYF	TGTGCCAGCAGCCAAGCAGGGGCACGGGAGACCCAGTACTTC
-	TRBV18	-	TRBJ2-1	CASSLRRGQNEQFF	TGTGCCAGCTCACTCAGGAGGGGGCAGAATGAGCAGTTCTTC
-	TRBV5-1	-	TRBJ2-3	CASSGGGGGPRTDTQYF	TGCGCCAGCAGCGGGGGCGGCGGGGGCCCTCGCACAGATACGCAGTATTTT
once	TRBV15	-	TRBJ1-2	CATSSQGIYGYTF	TGTGCCACCAGCAGCCAGGGTATCTATGGCTACACCTTC
-	TRBV7-2	TRBD1	TRBJ1-1	CASSLYRDRGNTEAFF	TGTGCCAGCAGCCTATACCGGGACAGGGGGAACACTGAAGCTTTCTTT
-	TRBV3-1/TRBV3-2	-	TRBJ1-2	CASSPNRKGGYTF	TGTGCCAGCAGCCCCAATCGAAAGGGTGGCTACACCTTC
few	TRBV4-2	-	TRBJ2-7	CASSQQENTEQYF	TGTGCCAGCAGCCAACAAGAGAACACCGAGCAGTACTTC
-	TRBV28	TRBD1	TRBJ1-1	CASTSTGGPTEAFF	TGTGCCAGCACCTCAACAGGGGGGCCCACTGAAGCTTTCTTT
-	TRBV4-1	-	TRBJ2-5	CASSHRVGERAQYF	TGCGCCAGCAGCCATAGAGTAGGAGAGAGGGCCCAGTACTTC
-	TRBV30	TRBD1	TRBJ2-2	CARTGPTGELFF	TGTGCCAGGACAGGGCCCACCGGGGAGCTGTTTTTT
few	TRBV19	TRBD2	TRBJ2-1	CASSIAGGSYNEQFF	TGTGCCAGTAGTATAGCGGGAGGCTCCTACAATGAGCAGTTCTTC
-	TRBV20-1	-	TRBJ2-3	CSASYLADLFTYF	TGCAGTGCTAGTTATTTGGCGGACTTATTCACGTATTTT
-	TRBV10-3	-	TRBJ2-7	CAISGNYEQYF	TGTGCCATCAGTGGAAACTACGAGCAGTACTTC
-	TRBV30	TRBD2	TRBJ2-3	CAWSRAWTSGHTDTQYF	TGTGCCTGGAGTCGGGCTTGGACTAGCGGACACACAGATACGCAGTATTTT
-	TRBV15	TRBD1	TRBJ2-2	CATSRDRVGGELFF	TGTGCCACCAGCAGGGACAGGGTTGGCGGGGAGCTGTTTTTT
-	TRBV30	-	TRBJ1-2	CAWSRYSRVEGYTF	TGTGCCTGGAGTCGGTATTCCCGGGTAGAGGGCTACACCTTC
-	TRBV14	-	TRBJ2-5	CASSLFAIETQYF	TGTGCCAGCAGTCTCTTTGCGATAGAGACCCAGTACTTC